This entry features one T cell receptor beta chain sequence. This sample stems from a study of OX40 agonist ivuxolimab in advanced cancers. Germline values: CDR1 SGHDT, CDR2 YYEEEE. This CDR3 comprises 17 residues. V lost 6 bases, J lost 3 bases, and 14 bases stayed unmatched. Using immunoSEQ multiplex PCR, the repertoire was profiled, and TCRdb retains in-frame clones only, with some absent. The data hold about 89,000 clones, with approximately 91% observed a single time. The V call is TRBV5-6, the J call TRBJ2-1; 8 nucleotides agree with TRBD2. This receptor was identified in an adult with an advanced solid tumor such as melanoma, head and neck, liver or kidney cancer. The source was CD4+ or CD8+ T cells sorted from blood, collected in a trial of the OX40 agonist ivuxolimab. This CDR3 is CASTLSDSGDGYNEQFF. As DNA, the CDR3 is TGTGCCAGCACTCTCTCCGATAGCGGGGATGGCTACAATGAGCAGTTCTTC.